The 9 T cell receptor beta chains below all came from one sample that was sequenced in a study of blood T cells in healthy people across ages. PCR was performed a second time for about 6 to 12 cycles using a sample-barcoded 5' primer and a J-beta primer mix. From the 5' RACE reads, TCRdb called clonotypes with MiXCR, one entry per CDR3 protein. The table has 2 million or so distinct CDR3 sequences, just under 50% seen once. Sequencing used blood. These receptor sequences come from a woman aged 35 to 49 in good health.

This clonotype was seen repeatedly, ten times or more. V and J are TRBV3-1 and TRBJ1-6; D gene uncertain. The CDR3 totals 15 residues. Trimming removed 4 bases from V and 10 bases from J, with 17 bases in between. The germline CDR1 and CDR2 sequences are LGHDT and YNNKEL (reference sequence). The CDR3 sequence is CASSLTTGKGSPLHF. The CDR3 nucleotides read TGTGCCAGCAGCCTGACTACCGGGAAGGGCTCACCCCTCCACTTT.

This clonotype has only a few counts. The chain uses TRBV4-2 and TRBJ2-1; perhaps TRBD2 as D (6 bases). The V gene lost 6 bases and the J gene lost 15 bases, with 15 bases spanning the gap. This CDR3 region has 11 residues. The V gene's germline CDR1 is LGHNA and CDR2 YNFKEQ. The CDR3 sequence: CASRGGRRVFF. The CDR3 DNA reads TGTGCCAGCAGGGGGGGACGAAGGGTGTTCTTC.

This clonotype was picked up a small number of times. The chain combines TRBV20-1 with TRBJ2-4, with 7 bases identical to TRBD2. CDR3 size: 13 residues. Germline V CDR1 and CDR2: DFQATT, SNEGSKA (reference sequence). Trimming cost V 2 bases and J 5 bases; bases outside gene matches: 3. CDR3 amino acids: CSARSSGENIQYF. CDR3 in DNA: TGCAGTGCTAGATCCAGCGGGGAAAACATTCAGTACTTC.

CDR3 residues: CASSSPGQGINSPLHF. The CDR3 DNA sequence: TGTGCCAGCAGCTCGCCTGGACAGGGTATTAATTCACCCCTCCACTTT. The chain joins TRBV7-2 to TRBJ1-6; 8 bases align to TRBD1. The germline V gene encodes CDR1 SGHTA and CDR2 FQGNSA. This CDR3 has 16 residues. Losses at the gene ends were 4 bases for V and 6 bases for J; bases not matched to a gene: 8. Complete variable domain (other parts from reference TRBV7-2 and TRBJ1-6): GAGVSQSPSNKVTEKGKDVELRCDPISGHTALYWYRQSLGQGLEFLIYFQGNSAPDKSGLPSDRFSAERTGGSVSTLTIQRTQQEDSAVYLCASSSPGQGINSPLHFGNGTRLTVT.

A few counts support this clonotype. This chain joins TRBV4-1 and TRBJ2-1; a weak D match, TRBD1 (7 bases). The germline V gene has CDR1 MGHRA and CDR2 YSYEKL. The CDR3 is 15 residues long. V lost 1 base to trimming and J lost 5 bases, with 12 bases between them. The DNA for the CDR3 is TGCGCCAGCAGCCAAGGAGGGGGCGGGGACAATGAGCAGTTCTTC. Translated, it gives CASSQGGGGDNEQFF.

This chain connects TRBV28 to TRBJ2-5; either TRBD1 or TRBD2 may supply D (5 bases each). Germline V lookup: CDR1 MDHEN, CDR2 SYDVKM. The V gene lost 7 bases and the J gene lost 3 bases, with 24 bases spanning the gap. The CDR3 spans 17 residues. This chain's CDR3 is CASTSRDPLSTKETQYF. The CDR3 DNA reads as TGTGCCAGCACTTCAAGGGACCCTCTATCTACTAAAGAGACCCAGTACTTC.

The chain couples TRBV24-1 to TRBJ1-2; 9 nucleotides match TRBD1. The CDR3 extends over 16 amino acids. Losses at the gene ends were 3 bases for V and 2 bases for J; bases not matched to a gene: 6. The V gene's germline CDR1 is KGHDR and CDR2 SFDVKD. The CDR3 loop is CATSDPLGQGNYGYTF. The CDR3 coding sequence is TGTGCCACCAGTGATCCCTTGGGACAGGGCAACTATGGCTACACCTTC.

The rearrangement joins TRBV20-1 to TRBJ1-2; weak D call: TRBD1 (6 bases). The CDR3 has 13 residues. Germline assignment: CDR1 DFQATT and CDR2 SNEGSKA (reference sequence). Trimming cost V 2 bases and J 6 bases, with 13 bases left between them. The CDR3 sequence: CSARKDRPDGYTF. As DNA, the CDR3 is TGCAGTGCTAGAAAAGACAGGCCCGATGGCTACACCTTC.

This clonotype occurred a few times. In DNA form, the CDR3 reads TGTGCCATCAGGACAGGGTGGGATGACTATGGCTACACCTTC. Its protein is CAIRTGWDDYGYTF. V and J are TRBV10-3 and TRBJ1-2, with 7 positions matching TRBD1. Unmatched junction bases numbered 7, after V lost 6 bases and J lost 3 bases. From germline, CDR1 is ENHRY and CDR2 SYGVKD. CDR3 length: 14 residues.